A few counts support the clone carrying this T cell receptor beta chain. Its antigen is unknown. This sample is part of a study of neurological immune-mediated disorders. Each TCR transcript was tagged with a 10-nucleotide random UMI during 5'RACE. TCRdb analysed the 5' RACE reads with MiXCR anew, one entry per CDR3 protein. This table holds over 60,000 distinct CDR3 sequences, roughly 4.8% found once. Where libraries were unsorted, they were derived from 2 million PBMCs stored at -80 degrees C. Germline V lookup: CDR1 SGHVS, CDR2 FNYEAQ. The CDR3 contains 13 residues. Trimming removed 3 bases at V and 8 bases at J, with 11 bases between. Overall study results and limits: HTLV-1-associated myelopathy had the most TCR clonal expansion, while multiple sclerosis had the least, a level that fell below healthy controls.

The origin of this receptor is a woman younger than 45 with multiple sclerosis. Sequencing was performed on PBMCs. J is TRBJ2-1 and V is TRBV7-6, with D possibly TRBD2 on 6 matching bases. The CDR3 sequence is CASSLGLWDEQFF. The CDR3 DNA follows: TGTGCCAGCAGCTTGGGACTTTGGGATGAGCAGTTCTTC.